This T cell receptor (beta chain) came from a study of shared clonotypes between healthy human individuals (dated by TCRdb to between 2020 and 2021). For the wider study: The cohort comprised a couple of women and a few men aged 18 to 49 years. For each donor, CD4 naive and CD4 memory were each run on three plates, CD8 naive on two plates, and CD8 memory on one plate. To estimate repertoire size and how much clonotype sharing occurs between individuals, the study deeply sequenced the blood TCR repertoires of five healthy adults. To increase sequencing depth and limit assay-specific biases, TCR repertoire library preparation and sequencing were carried out by different laboratories using diverse techniques. Each donor's leukapheresis produced roughly between roughly 0.85 and 9.5 billion PBMCs. What the work shows at the level of the full study, not this receptor alone: When a handful of donors were compared, the shared fraction of clonotypes was about 5% for naive CD4, 3% to 4% for naive CD8, 2% to 2.5% for memory CD4, and around 0.4% for memory CD8. Because the study included only a small number of donors, the genetic and exposure-history diversity represented was limited. Sampling was restricted to blood, and TCR repertoires in tissues likely differ from the TCR repertoires found in blood. Incomplete sequencing was indicated by rarefaction of sorted-subset datasets, despite the large sequencing depth. Compared with non-shared clonotypes, clonotypes shared by all four sorted-subset donors had higher generation probabilities. Based on pairwise subsampling, the degree of clonotype sharing among donors was expected to be affected by sequencing depth. Naive subsets generally had larger estimated clonotype richness than memory subsets did.

CD8 naive samples were CD45RO-negative cells positively selected for CCR7, giving a CD45RA+CCR7+ population that excluded TemRA cells. Healthy HIV-negative adults with no recently reported acute infections or vaccinations were included as donors. Every donor was a Caucasian adult living in Nashville, Tennessee, USA. Blood was collected by leukapheresis, and PBMCs were isolated by Ficoll-Histopaque density gradient centrifugation and then cryopreserved in liquid nitrogen vapor phase. Analytical flow cytometry was used to check the purity and quantity of every magnetically sorted T cell population. Genomic DNA was isolated from every sorted fraction and measured by UV absorbance on a Nanodrop 2000c. Via the germline V gene, CDR1 is SGDLS and CDR2 YYNGEE. Inclusive of the bounding cysteine and phenylalanine, the CDR3 is 16 residues long. The DNA shown is the 48-base CDR3, in frame from base 1. The trim is 1 base for V and 4 bases for J, with a gap of 17 bases between the germline ends.

Using the deep immunoSEQ assay, TCR CDR3 regions were amplified from genomic DNA by multiplex PCR. For each cell subset, the extracted genomic DNA was distributed evenly across all wells of several immunoSEQ 96-well plates, and each plate served as one replicate. For sorted subsets, each replicate PCR was loaded with 200 ng genomic DNA, equivalent to about 33,000 T cell genomes. Purified libraries were measured with a Qubit 3.0 fluorometer, size-checked on a Bioanalyzer 2100, and measured again with the KAPA Library Quantification kit. A separate single-read 150-cycle Illumina NextSeq 550 flow cell was used to sequence each immunoSEQ 96-well plate. In the source study's methods: Because the immunoSEQ output included only junctional sequences and no quality scores, the filtering could not be the same as the filtering used for full-length reads. Sequences were annotated with PyIR, a Python wrapper for IgBLAST v1.9, and V/J genes and CDR3 were assigned using IMGT germline references. Reads with weak V/J assignments (E-value above 1e-6), missing CDR3, stop codons, out-of-frame junctions, or ambiguous translated residues were removed. V3J clonotypes were defined by identical inferred V gene, J gene, and CDR3 amino acid sequence. Percentage overlap between repertoires was computed as shared unique clonotypes divided by the size of the smaller repertoire. Repertoire richness was assessed with RTK rarefaction, the Chao1 estimator, and Recon v2.1 estimates of unobserved clonotypes. Generation probabilities for all TCRbeta clonotypes obtained by the gDNA method from a handful of donors were computed using OLGA. In TCRdb, the immuneACCESS table is reduced to in-frame sequences with V and J assigned. These tables do not hold every clone; where another copy was compared, an unresolved V gene accounts for under half, and the others remain unexplained. For V, J and clone size, that table is used; D and trimming come from the DNA. Recorded for this sample are about 2 million clones; less than 95% of them occurred a single time. In total, the top ten clones hold more than 0.9% of the sample.

To note about this clone: What antigen it recognizes has not been identified. No base-level quality is on record; no much larger clone is a single base apart.

The chain uses TRBV9 and TRBJ2-5; TRBD2 could be the D gene, as 6 bases match. The sample consisted of naive CD8+ T cells sorted from blood. What this sample's cell subset or site label stands for: CD45RA+CCR7+. The clonotype originates from a man younger than 30 in good health. The nucleotide sequence reads TGTGCCAGCAGCGTAAGCGGCGGGGTTTTCAGAGAGACCCAGTACTTC. Its amino acids are CASSVSGGVFRETQYF.